This T cell receptor beta chain was identified in a study of T cells in Graves' hyperthyroidism and ophthalmopathy. A patient was excluded if there was uncontrolled infection, other autoimmune disease, pregnancy or lactation. V was shortened by 2 bases and J by 7 bases, with 12 bases between the two germline ends. The CDR3 is made up of 13 amino acids. CDR1 and CDR2 from the germline V gene are MNHNS and SASEGT. TCR beta CDR3 sequences were amplified from RNA transcripts. First-round RT-PCR targeting the TCR CDR3 was performed with the HTBI primer set. TCRdb recomputed calls from the multiplex PCR reads with MiXCR, one row per CDR3 protein. The sample has about 520,000 distinct CDR3 sequences, roughly 25% seen once. This clonotype was seen at least ten times. Possible read error: a much larger clone is one base away.

The chain links TRBV6-1 to TRBJ2-7; tentatively, D is TRBD2 (5 bases). This sequence was found in a woman younger than 45 with Graves' ophthalmopathy. The sample comprised blood. CDR3 DNA sequence: TGTGCCAGCAGTGAAAACGGGGATTGGGAGCAGTACTTC. Its protein product is CASSENGDWEQYF.